Listed here are 26 T cell receptor beta chains from one sample, sequenced in a study of cytomegalovirus exposure and HLA in healthy donors. 13 Jbeta primers and 60 Vbeta primers were used for the PCR. The protocol was immunoSEQ multiplex PCR, while the TCRdb copy is restricted to in-frame clones and leaves out a portion. Of over 80,000 clones in the sample, around 80% were seen once. Sequenced input: PBMCs. The source of these receptors is a man aged 60 to 75 in good health and CMV-seropositive.

This chain joins TRBV5-5 and TRBJ1-2; D is uncertain. The CDR3 totals 15 residues. Germline CDR1 SGHKS, CDR2 YYEKEE (reference sequence). V was trimmed by 0 bases and J by 0 bases, leaving 9 bases between them. The chain's CDR3 is CASSLGLPANYGYTF. CDR3 coding DNA: TGTGCCAGCAGCTTGGGACTCCCCGCTAACTATGGCTACACCTTC.

The gene calls are TRBV9 and TRBJ2-7; no clear D gene. Germline values: CDR1 SGDLS, CDR2 YYNGEE. Between the trimmed V and J ends, which lost 4 bases and 0 bases, there was a span of 8 bases. The CDR3 runs to 13 residues. The chain's CDR3 is CASSSRSSYEQYF. CDR3 bases: TGTGCCAGCAGCTCCAGAAGCTCCTACGAGCAGTACTTC.

The gene calls are TRBV2 and TRBJ2-5; 10 bases align to TRBD2. The end of the DNA fits TRBJ2-7 better, so the J call may be wrong. The CDR3 totals 17 residues. The germline V gene encodes CDR1 SNHLY and CDR2 FYNNEI. The CDR3 coding sequence is TGTGCCAGCAGGCCTTTAACTAGCGGGGACACCTCCTACGAGCAGTACTTC. It is translated as CASRPLTSGDTSYEQYF.

The chain joins TRBV27 to TRBJ2-5; possible D gene TRBD2, 6 bases. Between the trimmed V and J ends, which lost 5 bases and 5 bases, there was a span of 18 bases. Germline values: CDR1 MNHEY, CDR2 SMNVEV (reference sequence). This CDR3 comprises 15 residues. In nucleotides, the CDR3 is TGTGCCAGCAGTCACCGCCGGGACTTCAGGGAGACCCAGTACTTC. Translating it yields CASSHRRDFRETQYF.

This clone was detected a few times. The chain employs TRBV5-1 and TRBJ2-7; 7 nucleotides line up with TRBD1. CDR1 is SGHRS, CDR2 YFSETQ, per germline. The J segment lost 2 bases and the V segment lost 4 bases, leaving 15 bases of the junction unmatched. There are 17 residues in the CDR3. CDR3 in DNA: TGCGCCAGCAGCCCCTTCCCGACAGGGCGCACCCCCTACGAGCAGTACTTC. As protein: CASSPFPTGRTPYEQYF.

The rearrangement joins TRBV6-5 to TRBJ2-1; 9 positions match TRBD2. Germline V gene sequence: CDR1 MNHEY, CDR2 SVGAGI. V shed 6 bases and J 4 bases; nucleotides not matched to a gene: 7. The CDR3 totals 15 residues. For the CDR3, the DNA is TGTGCCAGCAGCTACATGGGACTAGCATACAATGAGCAGTTCTTC. This codes for CASSYMGLAYNEQFF.

This clone was observed a single time. This chain links TRBV4-3 with TRBJ2-7; 7 bases align to TRBD1. CDR1 and CDR2 from the germline V gene are LGHNA and YSLEER. V lost 0 bases, J lost 3 bases, and 8 bases stayed unmatched. The CDR3 totals 16 residues. The chain's CDR3 is CASSQENWDSGYEQYF. The CDR3 DNA is TGCGCCAGCAGCCAAGAGAATTGGGACAGCGGCTACGAGCAGTACTTC.

In the case of this clone: Compared with germline, one end of the junction differs, possibly owing to a read error. The chain carries TRBV7-9 and TRBJ2-1, with TRBD1 as a possible D gene (5 bases). Germline V gene data show CDR1 as SEHNR and CDR2 as FQNEAQ (reference sequence). This CDR3 has 15 amino acids. The CDR3 sequence: CASSSRQTSCNEQFF. As DNA, the CDR3 is TGTGCCAGCAGCTCTCGACAGACATCCTGCAATGAGCAGTTCTTC. Together with reference TRBV7-9 and TRBJ2-1, the CDR3 gives the full variable domain: DTGVSQNPRHKITKRGQNVTFRCDPISEHNRLYWYRQTLGQGPEFLTYFQNEAQLEKSRLLSDRFSAERPKGSFSTLEIQRTEQGDSAMYLCASSSRQTSCNEQFFGPGTRLTVL.

Points on this clone: A junction end diverges from the germline sequence, so it may reflect a read error. The chain combines TRBV15 with TRBJ1-5; no clear D. This CDR3 has 15 residues. CDR1 and CDR2 (germline): LNHNV, YYDKDF (reference sequence). This CDR3 is CATSRTNERNHPQHF. CDR3 nucleotide sequence: TGTGCCACCAGCAGAACTAACGAGCGGAATCACCCCCAGCATTTT.

The chain joins TRBV6-6 to TRBJ1-1, with D unresolved. Germline V lookup: CDR1 MNHNY, CDR2 SVGAGI (reference sequence). This CDR3 comprises 13 residues. V dropped 2 bases and J dropped 7 bases, with 11 bases sitting between them. The CDR3: CASSYNYLGEAFF. Here the CDR3 DNA reads TGTGCCAGCAGTTACAATTATCTCGGTGAAGCTTTCTTT.

The rearrangement joins TRBV14 to TRBJ2-1; TRBD1 agrees at 12 bases. V gave up 4 bases and J gave up 4 bases; unmatched junction bases: 5. The CDR3 totals 16 residues. Germline V gives CDR1 SGHDN, CDR2 FVKESK. Here the CDR3 DNA reads TGTGCCAGCAGCCGAGGGACAGGGGGCAGGTACAATGAGCAGTTCTTC. Protein sequence: CASSRGTGGRYNEQFF.

The CDR3 region is CASSSGGSQETQYF. The CDR3 DNA follows: TGTGCCAGCAGCTCAGGGGGGAGCCAAGAGACCCAGTACTTC. The chain links TRBV9 to TRBJ2-5; TRBD1 is a possible D gene (7 bases). V was pared by 4 bases and J by 1 base, with 11 bases between. There are 14 residues in the CDR3. Germline assignment: CDR1 SGDLS and CDR2 YYNGEE. Using reference TRBV9 and TRBJ2-5 for the parts outside the CDR3, the full variable domain is DSGVTQTPKHLITATGQRVTLRCSPRSGDLSVYWYQQSLDQGLQFLIQYYNGEERAKGNILERFSAQQFPDLHSELNLSSLELGDSALYFCASSSGGSQETQYFGPGTRLLVL.

The gene calls are TRBV25-1 and TRBJ1-2; D perhaps matches TRBD1 (6 bases). Between the trimmed V and J ends, which lost 3 bases and 4 bases, there was a span of 6 bases. The V gene's germline CDR1 is MGHDK and CDR2 SYGVNS. The CDR3 length is 12 residues. The chain's CDR3 is CASSDRGYGYTF. The CDR3 DNA is TGTGCCAGCAGTGACAGGGGCTATGGCTACACCTTC.

The V gene is TRBV5-8, the J gene TRBJ2-4; possibly TRBD2 for D (6 bases). Trimming removed 0 bases from V and 0 bases from J, with 7 bases in between. The CDR3 has 15 amino acids. CDR1 is SGHTS, CDR2 YDEGEE, per germline. The CDR3 loop reads CASSLEGLAKNIQYF. CDR3 in DNA: TGTGCCAGCAGCTTGGAGGGACTAGCCAAAAACATTCAGTACTTC. The full variable domain, rest sourced from reference TRBV5-8 and TRBJ2-4, is EAGVTQSPTHLIKTRGQQATLRCSPISGHTSVYWYQQALGLGLQFLLWYDEGEERNRGNFPPRFSGRQFPNYSSELNVNALELEDSALYLCASSLEGLAKNIQYFGAGTRLSVL.

The CDR3 bases are TGCGCCAGCAGCTGGGAACTATGGCCAGGGGGTAGCCTTAATGAGCAGTTCTTC. It encodes CASSWELWPGGSLNEQFF. The chain recombines TRBV5-1 with TRBJ2-1; 7 nucleotides match TRBD1. This CDR3 spans 18 amino acids. Germline assignment: CDR1 SGHRS and CDR2 YFSETQ. The ends lost 3 bases at V and 7 bases at J; junction bases unmatched: 19.

The J gene is TRBJ1-2, the V gene TRBV6-5; D is uncertain. V was cut by 4 bases and J by 7 bases, with 13 bases left in between. The CDR3 totals 13 residues. CDR1 and CDR2 (germline): MNHEY, SVGAGI. The CDR3 is CASSSLSLGGYTF. CDR3 nucleotide sequence: TGTGCCAGCAGTTCCCTCTCCCTCGGTGGCTACACCTTC.

The gene calls are TRBV27 and TRBJ2-1; 11 nucleotides match TRBD2. Germline CDR1 and CDR2: MNHEY and SMNVEV (reference sequence). The V segment lost 5 bases and the J segment 5 bases; nucleotides outside the gene matches: 11. The CDR3 consists of 17 residues. CDR3 region: CASSPQVAGGLNNEQFF. Written as DNA, the CDR3 is TGTGCCAGCAGTCCACAGGTAGCGGGGGGGCTTAACAATGAGCAGTTCTTC.

Here the CDR3 reads CASSLYESGNQPQHF. The CDR3 nucleotides are TGTGCCAGCAGCTTATATGAGAGTGGCAATCAGCCCCAGCATTTT. The V gene is TRBV7-2, the J gene TRBJ1-5; D remains ambiguous. Between the trimmed V and J ends, which lost 2 bases and 2 bases, there was a span of 10 bases. Germline-derived CDR1 and CDR2 are SGHTA and FQGNSA. This CDR3 contains 15 residues.

The chain is built from TRBV10-3 and TRBJ1-2; no clear D. This CDR3 has 11 residues. Per germline, CDR1 ENHRY and CDR2 SYGVKD. The CDR3 loop reads CASPVDRGYTF. The CDR3 DNA follows: TGTGCTAGCCCAGTGGATAGAGGCTACACCTTC.

V is TRBV4-1 and J is TRBJ2-7; the match to TRBD1 covers 7 bases. V shed 6 bases and J 3 bases; nucleotides not matched to a gene: 5. Per the germline V gene, CDR1 is MGHRA and CDR2 is YSYEKL. The length of the CDR3 is 13 residues. The chain's CDR3 is CASSQGVLYEQYF. CDR3 in DNA: TGCGCCAGCAGTCAGGGGGTACTCTACGAGCAGTACTTC.

The chain joins TRBV6-1 to TRBJ1-5; tentatively, D is TRBD1 (5 bases). V was clipped by 10 bases and J by 11 bases, with 12 bases between them. CDR3 size: 10 residues. Germline values: CDR1 MNHNS, CDR2 SASEGT. As DNA, the CDR3 is TGTGCCACCACCGGGGGTTCCCAGCATTTT. This codes for CATTGGSQHF.

The chain recombines TRBV28 with TRBJ1-5; perhaps TRBD1 as D (5 bases). There are 12 residues in the CDR3. V was pared by 5 bases and J by 5 bases, with 7 bases between. Germline assignment: CDR1 MDHEN and CDR2 SYDVKM. The CDR3 region has the DNA TGTGCCAGCAGTCTGACAGATCAGCCCCAGCATTTT. Its translation is CASSLTDQPQHF. Supplemented by reference TRBV28 and TRBJ1-5, the full variable domain reads DVKVTQSSRYLVKRTGEKVFLECVQDMDHENMFWYRQDPGLGLRLIYFSYDVKMKEKGDIPEGYSVSREKKERFSLILESASTNQTSMYLCASSLTDQPQHFGDGTRLSIL.

This clone was detected only once. Here the CDR3 reads CASSLVDSTDTQYF. CDR3 DNA sequence: TGTGCCAGCAGCTTGGTGGACTCCACAGATACGCAGTATTTT. The chain has TRBV5-4 and TRBJ2-3, with a weak D call TRBD2 (5 bases). V gave up 0 bases and J gave up 2 bases, with 7 bases separating them. Germline CDR1 reads SGHNT; CDR2 reads YYREEE (reference sequence). This CDR3 has 14 residues.

This rearrangement joins TRBV29-1 to TRBJ2-5; 7 bases map to TRBD2. The J call may be mistaken, given a closer DNA end match to TRBJ2-7. The germline V gene has CDR1 SQVTM and CDR2 ANQGSEA. There are 12 residues in the CDR3. The CDR3 coding sequence is TGCAGCGTTGTTGGGGGGGGTTACGAGCAGTACTTC. Amino acid sequence: CSVVGGGYEQYF.

The V call is TRBV10-2, the J call TRBJ2-7; the match to TRBD2 covers 9 bases. Germline values: CDR1 WSHSY, CDR2 SAAADI. The V gene end was trimmed by 7 bases and the J gene end by 3 bases; junction bases not matched to a gene: 10. The CDR3 covers 15 residues. The chain's CDR3 is CASTPLAGLYYEQYF. DNA of the CDR3: TGCGCCAGCACCCCTCTAGCGGGGCTGTACTACGAGCAGTACTTC.

This clone was counted only a few times. The rearrangement uses TRBV7-9 and TRBJ2-7; the D gene is possibly TRBD2 (6 bases). V was cut by 5 bases and J by 2 bases, with 16 bases left in between. The CDR3 spans 15 residues. Germline loops: CDR1 SEHNR, CDR2 FQNEAQ (reference sequence). CDR3 in DNA: TGTGCCAGCAGCCCGATGATGGCGGGGACCTACGAGCAGTACTTC. Its protein product is CASSPMMAGTYEQYF.